The 20 T cell receptor beta chains below were found in one sample sequenced in a study of OX40 agonist ivuxolimab in advanced cancers. Assay used: immunoSEQ multiplex PCR; TCRdb lists only in-frame clones, some missing. The sample carries more than 50,000 clones, approximately 75% recorded once. The sample consisted of CD4+ or CD8+ T cells sorted from blood, taken in a trial of the OX40 agonist ivuxolimab. All receptors come from an adult with an advanced solid tumor such as melanoma, head and neck, liver or kidney cancer.

The chain employs TRBV19 and TRBJ1-5, with D unclear. Per germline, CDR1 LNHDA and CDR2 SQIVND (reference sequence). The CDR3 runs to 15 residues. Deletions cut 10 bases from V and 3 bases from J, with 19 bases between. The CDR3 coding sequence is TGTGCCACTACCACCGCCCACAGACTCAATCAGCCCCAGCATTTT. Its protein product is CATTTAHRLNQPQHF.

The rearrangement links TRBV19 to TRBJ1-5, with 7 bases fitting TRBD1. CDR3 length: 15 amino acids. The V gene end was trimmed by 4 bases and the J gene end by 0 bases; junction bases not matched to a gene: 3. Germline CDR1 and CDR2: LNHDA and SQIVND (reference sequence). The CDR3 is CASSTGQTSNQPQHF. In nucleotides, the CDR3 is TGTGCCAGTAGTACGGGACAGACTAGCAATCAGCCCCAGCATTTT.

The DNA of the CDR3 is TGTGCCAGTAGTACCGGCGGGGTTGAGGACACTGAAGCTTTCTTT. The encoded protein is CASSTGGVEDTEAFF. The chain combines TRBV19 with TRBJ1-1; D is undetermined. The V gene lost 4 bases and the J gene lost 3 bases, with 15 bases spanning the gap. Looked up from germline, CDR1 is LNHDA and CDR2 is SQIVND (reference sequence). This CDR3 region has 15 residues.

The CDR3 coding sequence is TGTGCCAGCAGCTTAGGAGGGAACAGGGAAAAACTGTTTTTT. It yields the protein CASSLGGNREKLFF. This sequence joins TRBV7-2 and TRBJ1-4; D may be TRBD1 (5 bases). Germline values: CDR1 SGHTA, CDR2 FQGNSA. The CDR3 covers 14 residues. V lost 1 base and J 8 bases, leaving 11 bases between the germline ends.

V gene TRBV19 combines with J gene TRBJ1-1; no definite D call. Germline V gene data show CDR1 as LNHDA and CDR2 as SQIVND (reference sequence). V dropped 8 bases and J dropped 3 bases, with 10 bases sitting between them. The CDR3 extends over 12 amino acids. The CDR3 region has the DNA TGTGCCAGTGGATCTGGGGACACTGAAGCTTTCTTT. The encoded protein is CASGSGDTEAFF.

In its sample, this clone was seen a few times. V usage is TRBV19 and J usage is TRBJ2-4, with 8 positions matching TRBD1. CDR1 LNHDA and CDR2 SQIVND come from the germline V gene (reference sequence). CDR3 size: 18 residues. The J segment lost 6 bases and the V segment lost 4 bases, leaving 17 bases of the junction unmatched. DNA of the CDR3: TGTGCCAGTAGTACTGGCTCCGGACAGGGATTTATAAGAAACATTCAGTACTTC. Its translation: CASSTGSGQGFIRNIQYF.

This clone occurred a few times. The gene calls are TRBV29-1 and TRBJ2-7, with TRBD1 matching 7 bases. After removal of 7 bases from V and 3 bases from J, the junction contained 3 bases not matched to a gene. This CDR3 has 11 amino acids. Germline V gene sequence: CDR1 SQVTM, CDR2 ANQGSEA. The CDR3 protein is CSGRDSYEQYF. The CDR3 DNA sequence: TGCAGCGGCCGGGACAGCTACGAGCAGTACTTC.

V and J are TRBV18 and TRBJ2-1; tentatively, D is TRBD1 or TRBD2 (5 bases each). The CDR3 is 14 residues long. V gave up 3 bases and J gave up 6 bases, with 12 bases separating them. Germline values: CDR1 KGHSH, CDR2 LQKENI. CDR3 coding DNA: TGTGCCAGCTCACCCCAGGGCCTAGCCAATGAGCAGTTCTTC. This translates into CASSPQGLANEQFF.

This clone turned up a few times. V gene TRBV2 combines with J gene TRBJ2-5, with D unclear. The germline V and J ends were trimmed by 2 bases and 0 bases, with 19 bases remaining between them. The germline V gene encodes CDR1 SNHLY and CDR2 FYNNEI. The CDR3 runs 18 residues. DNA for the CDR3: TGTGCCAGCAGTGAATGGTATAGGGCAGGCCCGTACCAAGAGACCCAGTACTTC. It encodes CASSEWYRAGPYQETQYF. Complete variable domain (other parts from reference TRBV2 and TRBJ2-5): EPEVTQTPSHQVTQMGQEVILRCVPISNHLYFYWYRQILGQKVEFLVSFYNNEISEKSEIFDDQFSVERPDGSNFTLKIRSTKLEDSAMYFCASSEWYRAGPYQETQYFGPGTRLLVL.

In nucleotides, the CDR3 is TGTGCCAGCAGCTTAGCGTCGACAGGGGGCAGGAATGAGCAGTTCTTC. Its protein product is CASSLASTGGRNEQFF. V usage is TRBV7-2 and J usage is TRBJ2-1; 10 bases fit TRBD1. Germline-derived CDR1 and CDR2 are SGHTA and FQGNSA. V was clipped by 0 bases and J by 7 bases; unmatched bases: 6. This CDR3 is built from 16 residues.

V is TRBV28 and J is TRBJ2-1; 9 bases are shared with TRBD2. Germline V CDR1 and CDR2: MDHEN, SYDVKM. CDR3 length equals 14 residues. Trimming removed 4 bases from V and 10 bases from J; junction bases left unmatched: 8. The DNA of the CDR3 is TGTGCCAGCAGTTCGCCGGGACTAGCTGGGGAGCAGTTCTTC. Protein: CASSSPGLAGEQFF.

V and J are TRBV5-6 and TRBJ2-5; tentative D call: TRBD1 (6 bases). Germline-derived CDR1 and CDR2 are SGHDT and YYEEEE. The CDR3 runs to 14 residues. V was pared by 2 bases and J by 2 bases, with 10 bases between. Here the CDR3 DNA reads TGTGCCAGCAGCTTACAGGGAACACAAGAGACCCAGTACTTC. Encoded protein: CASSLQGTQETQYF.

This clone was recorded only once. The chain uses TRBV5-1 and TRBJ2-3, with 12 bases lining up with TRBD2. Germline trimming cut 3 bases from V and 4 bases from J; bases unmatched to any gene: 6. The CDR3 is made up of 16 amino acids. Germline CDR1 is SGHRS and CDR2 is YFSETQ. Here the CDR3 reads CASSSRLAGVSDTQYF. CDR3 bases: TGCGCCAGCAGCTCCCGACTAGCGGGAGTTTCAGATACGCAGTATTTT.

In DNA form, the CDR3 reads TGTGCCAGTACCCCGCCAGAGGGAGGGAGAGGCGAGCAGTACTTC. Residues: CASTPPEGGRGEQYF. The chain recombines TRBV19 with TRBJ2-7; the match to TRBD2 covers 7 bases. Trimming cost V 7 bases and J 6 bases; bases outside gene matches: 15. The CDR3 is 15 amino acids. Germline V gene sequence: CDR1 LNHDA, CDR2 SQIVND (reference sequence).

The chain combines TRBV29-1 with TRBJ2-7, with 10 nucleotides matching TRBD1. Unmatched junction bases numbered 6, after V lost 6 bases and J lost 1 base. This CDR3 region has 14 residues. CDR1 and CDR2 from the germline V gene are SQVTM and ANQGSEA. The CDR3 is CSVSGTGASYEQYF. CDR3 sequence (DNA): TGCAGCGTATCAGGGACAGGGGCGTCCTACGAGCAGTACTTC.

V and J are TRBV7-2 and TRBJ2-7; 7 bases are a match to TRBD2. Germline lookup yields CDR1 SGHTA and CDR2 FQGNSA. The length of the CDR3 is 16 residues. The junction had 10 bases not matched to a gene; V was cut back by 5 bases and J by 0 bases. The CDR3 DNA is TGTGCCAGCAGCCCTTCCTCGCGGGGGAGCTCCTACGAGCAGTACTTC. Translation gives CASSPSSRGSSYEQYF.

The CDR3 DNA reads TGTGCCAGTAGACCACGTAGGGACACCGGGGAGCTGTTTTTT. Residues: CASRPRRDTGELFF. This rearrangement joins TRBV19 to TRBJ2-2; D unresolved. The CDR3 sequence is 14 residues long. CDR1 and CDR2 from the germline V gene are LNHDA and SQIVND (reference sequence). Trimming took 6 bases from V and 3 from J, leaving 11 bases between them.

The V call is TRBV7-9, the J call TRBJ1-5; maybe TRBD1 (5 bases). This CDR3 contains 16 residues. Deletions cut 4 bases from V and 5 bases from J, with 18 bases between. Germline loops: CDR1 SEHNR, CDR2 FQNEAQ (reference sequence). The CDR3 spells CASSSILRGTDQPQHF. In DNA form, the CDR3 reads TGTGCCAGCAGCTCCATTTTAAGGGGAACCGATCAGCCCCAGCATTTT.

V gene TRBV7-8 combines with J gene TRBJ2-5; D call uncertain. Trimming took off 1 base at V and 4 bases at J, with 4 bases between the two ends. Germline-derived CDR1 and CDR2 are SGHVS and FQNEAQ. The CDR3 is 12 residues long. CDR3 in amino acids: CASSLGRETQYF. The CDR3 coding sequence is TGTGCCAGCAGCTTAGGGCGAGAGACCCAGTACTTC.

The CDR3 sequence is CASSLVGQVNTEAFF. In DNA, the CDR3 is TGTGCCAGCAGCTTGGTAGGACAAGTGAACACTGAAGCTTTCTTT. V is TRBV5-6 and J is TRBJ1-1, with D maybe TRBD1 (5 bases). This CDR3 region has 15 residues. The germline V and J ends were trimmed by 0 bases and 0 bases, with 9 bases remaining between them. CDR1 is SGHDT and CDR2 is YYEEEE in the germline V gene.